This TCR beta chain was captured in a study of T cell repertoires in cytomegalovirus infection. About the study: Public TCR beta signatures were indicative of both CMV infection and a matching HLA type. Study-level points and caveats: HLA-C-restricted CMV clonotypes gave the most frequent clonotype in two of eight donors. Summed frequency of public TCR beta families distinguished CMV carriers with the relevant HLA.

Germline V lookup: CDR1 MNHNY, CDR2 SVGAGI (reference sequence). The CDR3 spans 15 residues. V shed 5 bases and J shed 2 bases, with 13 bases lying between them. Regarding this clonotype: Its antigen is currently unknown.

TCRdb reanalysed the reads using MiXCR and keeps one entry per CDR3 protein. The data contain roughly 320,000 distinct CDR3 sequences, over 7.5% of them seen just once; the ten biggest clones take up over 3.5%. This clonotype was obtained from a human donor in good health (CMV status not recorded). Some clones in this sample may be carry-over from other donors' samples. The sequencing sample was made of PBMCs. This chain joins TRBV6-6 and TRBJ2-4; TRBD1 might be the D (6 bases). The CDR3 region is CASSPPGVPKNIQYF. DNA of the CDR3: TGTGCCAGCAGTCCTCCAGGGGTACCCAAAAACATTCAGTACTTC.